This T cell receptor (beta chain) was documented in a study of blood T cell repertoires in COVID-19. The V and J ends lost 1 base and 4 bases respectively, with 7 bases between them. Looked up from germline, CDR1 is LNHDA and CDR2 is SQIVND (reference sequence). The CDR3 spans 13 residues. This table comes from immunoSEQ multiplex PCR, and its TCRdb copy is limited to in-frame clones, with some not included. Of fewer than 350,000 clones listed, 75% to 90% were seen once; the top ten hold over 2%. Participants' reported clinical history set cohort assignment. This TCR was sampled from a man aged 30 to 45 who had recovered from COVID-19. This chain links TRBV19 with TRBJ1-1, with unresolved D. Sequencing was done on a sample of PBMCs or T cells enriched from blood (not recorded which). The CDR3 here is CASSIGIRTEAFF. CDR3 sequence (DNA): TGTGCCAGTAGTATAGGTATCCGCACTGAAGCTTTCTTT.